The table lists the clone carrying this T cell receptor (beta chain) with a few counts. The data were obtained in a study of T cells after somatic rescue of genetic block. Germline V gene lookup returns CDR1 SQVTM and CDR2 ANQGSEA. CDR3 length: 12 amino acids. Trimming cost V 3 bases and J 6 bases; bases outside gene matches: 3. Produced via immunoSEQ multiplex PCR; TCRdb's table is partial and in-frame only. This repertoire shows approximately 14,000 clones, around three quarters found once; its top ten account for around 14%. The sample consisted of peripheral blood mononuclear cells (PBMCs). This clonotype was sampled from a boy aged 5 to 17. V is TRBV29-1 and J is TRBJ1-1, with 8 bases matching TRBD1. The CDR3 reads CSVDRGQPEAFF. The CDR3 DNA is TGCAGCGTTGACAGGGGGCAACCTGAAGCTTTCTTT.